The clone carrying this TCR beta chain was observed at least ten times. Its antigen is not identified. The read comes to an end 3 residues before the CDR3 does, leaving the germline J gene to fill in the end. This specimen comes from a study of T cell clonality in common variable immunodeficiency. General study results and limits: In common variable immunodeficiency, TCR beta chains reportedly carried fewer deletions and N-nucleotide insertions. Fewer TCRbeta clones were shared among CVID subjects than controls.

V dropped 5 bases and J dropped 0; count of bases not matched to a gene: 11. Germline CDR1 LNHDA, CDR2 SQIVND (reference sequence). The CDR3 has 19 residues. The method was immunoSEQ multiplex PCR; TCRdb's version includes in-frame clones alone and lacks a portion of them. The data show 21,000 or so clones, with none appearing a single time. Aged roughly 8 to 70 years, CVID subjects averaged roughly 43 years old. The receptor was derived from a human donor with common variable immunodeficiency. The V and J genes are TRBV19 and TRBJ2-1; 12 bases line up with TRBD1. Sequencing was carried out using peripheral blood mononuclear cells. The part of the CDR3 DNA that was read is TGTGCCAGTAGTTCGGGACAGGGGGCGCTAAGGGGCTCCTACAATGAG. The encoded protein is CASSSGQGALRGSYNE. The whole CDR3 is CASSSGQGALRGSYNEQFF. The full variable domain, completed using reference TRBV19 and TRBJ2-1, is DGGITQSPKYLFRKEGQNVTLSCEQNLNHDAMYWYRQDPGQGLRLIYYSQIVNDFQKGDIAEGYSVSREKKESFPLTVTSAQKNPTAFYLCASSSGQGALRGSYNEQFFGPGTRLTVL.